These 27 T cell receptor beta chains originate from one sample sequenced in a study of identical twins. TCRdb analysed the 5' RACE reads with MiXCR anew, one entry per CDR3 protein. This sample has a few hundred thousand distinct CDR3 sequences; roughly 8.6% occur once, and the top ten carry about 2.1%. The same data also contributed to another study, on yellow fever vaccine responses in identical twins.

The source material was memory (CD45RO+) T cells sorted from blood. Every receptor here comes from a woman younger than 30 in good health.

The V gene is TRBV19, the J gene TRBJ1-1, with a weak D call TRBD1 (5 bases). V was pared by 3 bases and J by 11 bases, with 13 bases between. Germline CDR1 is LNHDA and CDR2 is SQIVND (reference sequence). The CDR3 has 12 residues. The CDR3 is CASSITQGDAFF. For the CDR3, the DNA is TGTGCCAGTAGTATCACCCAAGGGGACGCTTTCTTT.

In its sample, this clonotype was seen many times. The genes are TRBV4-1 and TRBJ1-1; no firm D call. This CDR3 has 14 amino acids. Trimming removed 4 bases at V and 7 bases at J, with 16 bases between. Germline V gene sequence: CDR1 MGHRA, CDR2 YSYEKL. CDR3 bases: TGCGCCAGCAGCCGACCGGTTGAACGGGGTGAAGCTTTCTTT. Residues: CASSRPVERGEAFF.

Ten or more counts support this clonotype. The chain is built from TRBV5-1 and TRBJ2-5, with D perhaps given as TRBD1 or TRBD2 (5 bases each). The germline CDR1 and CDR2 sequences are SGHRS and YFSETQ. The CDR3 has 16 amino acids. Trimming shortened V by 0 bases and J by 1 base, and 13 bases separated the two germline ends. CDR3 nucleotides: TGCGCCAGCAGCTTGGCCGGGACGGGGATCCAAGAGACCCAGTACTTC. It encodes CASSLAGTGIQETQYF.

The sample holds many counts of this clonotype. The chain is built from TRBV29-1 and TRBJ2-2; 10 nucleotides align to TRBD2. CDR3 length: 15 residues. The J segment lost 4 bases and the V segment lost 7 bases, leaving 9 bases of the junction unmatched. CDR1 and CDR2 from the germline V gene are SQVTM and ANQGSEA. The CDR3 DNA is TGCAGCGCCCGGTTGACTAGCGGGTTCACCGGGGAGCTGTTTTTT. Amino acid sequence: CSARLTSGFTGELFF.

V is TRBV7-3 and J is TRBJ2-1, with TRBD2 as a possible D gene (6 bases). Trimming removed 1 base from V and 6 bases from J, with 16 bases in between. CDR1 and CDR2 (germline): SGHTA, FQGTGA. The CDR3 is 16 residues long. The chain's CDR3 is CASSLRAGSVRNEQFF. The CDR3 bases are TGTGCCAGCAGCTTAAGGGCGGGAAGTGTTCGCAATGAGCAGTTCTTC. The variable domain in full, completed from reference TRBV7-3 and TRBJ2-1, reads GAGVSQTPSNKVTEKGKYVELRCDPISGHTALYWYRQSLGQGPEFLIYFQGTGAADDSGLPNDRFFAVRPEGSVSTLKIQRTERGDSAVYLCASSLRAGSVRNEQFFGPGTRLTVL.

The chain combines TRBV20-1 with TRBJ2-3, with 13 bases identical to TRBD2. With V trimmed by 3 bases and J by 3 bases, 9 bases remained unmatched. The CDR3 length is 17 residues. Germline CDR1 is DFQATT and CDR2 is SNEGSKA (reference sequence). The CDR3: CSARSAGTSGMTDTQYF. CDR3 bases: TGCAGTGCTAGGTCTGCCGGGACTAGCGGGATGACAGATACGCAGTATTTT.

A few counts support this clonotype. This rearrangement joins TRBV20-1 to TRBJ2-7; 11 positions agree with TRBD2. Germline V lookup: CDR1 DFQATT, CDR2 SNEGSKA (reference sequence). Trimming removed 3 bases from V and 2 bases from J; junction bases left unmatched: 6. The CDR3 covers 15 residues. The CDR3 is CSASRVAGGPYEQYF. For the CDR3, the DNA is TGCAGTGCTAGTCGGGTAGCGGGAGGGCCCTACGAGCAGTACTTC.

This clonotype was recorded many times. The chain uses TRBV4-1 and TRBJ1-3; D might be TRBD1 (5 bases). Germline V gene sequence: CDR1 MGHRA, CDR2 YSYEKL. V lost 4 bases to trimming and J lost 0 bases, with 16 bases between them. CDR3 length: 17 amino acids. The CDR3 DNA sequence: TGCGCCAGCAGCCGGGCGGGGGTTGTAATCTCTGGAAACACCATATATTTT. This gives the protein CASSRAGVVISGNTIYF.

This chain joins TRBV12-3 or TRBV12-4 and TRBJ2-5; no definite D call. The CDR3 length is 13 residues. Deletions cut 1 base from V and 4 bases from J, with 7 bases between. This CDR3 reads CASSLGRAETQYF. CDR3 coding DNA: TGTGCCAGCAGTTTAGGTAGGGCAGAGACCCAGTACTTC.

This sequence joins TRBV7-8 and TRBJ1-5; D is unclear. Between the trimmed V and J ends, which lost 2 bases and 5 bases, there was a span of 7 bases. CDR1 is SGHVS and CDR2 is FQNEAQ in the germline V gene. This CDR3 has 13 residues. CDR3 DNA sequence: TGTGCCAGCAGCTTATACAGTGATCAGCCCCAGCATTTT. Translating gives CASSLYSDQPQHF.

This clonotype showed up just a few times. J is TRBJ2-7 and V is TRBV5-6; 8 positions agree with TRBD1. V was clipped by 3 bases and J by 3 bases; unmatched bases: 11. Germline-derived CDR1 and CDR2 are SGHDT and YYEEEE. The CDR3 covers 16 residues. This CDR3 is CASSYPPGQVIYEQYF. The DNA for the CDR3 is TGTGCCAGCAGCTACCCTCCGGGACAGGTTATCTACGAGCAGTACTTC.

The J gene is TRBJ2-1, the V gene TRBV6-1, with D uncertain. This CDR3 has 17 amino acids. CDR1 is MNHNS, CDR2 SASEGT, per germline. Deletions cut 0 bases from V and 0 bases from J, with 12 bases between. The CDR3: CASSEALQRYSYNEQFF. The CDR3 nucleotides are TGTGCCAGCAGTGAAGCGCTTCAACGGTACTCCTACAATGAGCAGTTCTTC.

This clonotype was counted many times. CDR3 DNA sequence: TGCAGTGCTAGAGATGGGACAATTAACAATGAGCAGTTCTTC. This encodes CSARDGTINNEQFF. The chain joins TRBV20-1 to TRBJ2-1; D may be TRBD1 (6 bases). The V end was cut by 0 bases, the J end by 5 bases, with 11 bases between. This CDR3 is 14 amino acids long. Looked up from germline, CDR1 is DFQATT and CDR2 is SNEGSKA (reference sequence).

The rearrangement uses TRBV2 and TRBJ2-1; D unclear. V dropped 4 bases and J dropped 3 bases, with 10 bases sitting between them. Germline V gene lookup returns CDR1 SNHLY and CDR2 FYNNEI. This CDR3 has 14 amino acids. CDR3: CASSASASYNEQFF. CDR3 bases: TGTGCCAGCAGTGCGAGCGCCAGCTACAATGAGCAGTTCTTC.

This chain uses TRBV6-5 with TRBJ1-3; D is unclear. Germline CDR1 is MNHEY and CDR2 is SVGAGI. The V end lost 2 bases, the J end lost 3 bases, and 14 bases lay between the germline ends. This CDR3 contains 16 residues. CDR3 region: CASSYLHQSSGNTIYF. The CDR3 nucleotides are TGTGCCAGCAGTTACCTTCACCAGAGCAGTGGAAACACCATATATTTT.

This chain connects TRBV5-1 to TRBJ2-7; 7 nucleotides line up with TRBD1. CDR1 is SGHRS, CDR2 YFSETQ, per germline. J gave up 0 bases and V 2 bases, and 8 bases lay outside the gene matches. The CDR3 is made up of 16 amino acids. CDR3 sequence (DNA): TGCGCCAGCAGCTTACGCCCGGGACAGAGCTCCTACGAGCAGTACTTC. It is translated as CASSLRPGQSSYEQYF.

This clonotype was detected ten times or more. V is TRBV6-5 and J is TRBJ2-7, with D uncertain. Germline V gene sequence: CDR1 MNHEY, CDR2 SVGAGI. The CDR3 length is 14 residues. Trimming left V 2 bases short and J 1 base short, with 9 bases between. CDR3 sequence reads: CASSYQAGSYEQYF. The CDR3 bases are TGTGCCAGCAGTTACCAGGCCGGGTCCTACGAGCAGTACTTC.

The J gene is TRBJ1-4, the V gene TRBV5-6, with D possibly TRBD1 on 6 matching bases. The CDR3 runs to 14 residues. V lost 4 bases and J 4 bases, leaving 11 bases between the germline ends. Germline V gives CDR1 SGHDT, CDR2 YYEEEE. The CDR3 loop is CASSTGHLNEKLFF. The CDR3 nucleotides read TGTGCCAGCAGCACGGGACACCTTAATGAAAAACTGTTTTTT.

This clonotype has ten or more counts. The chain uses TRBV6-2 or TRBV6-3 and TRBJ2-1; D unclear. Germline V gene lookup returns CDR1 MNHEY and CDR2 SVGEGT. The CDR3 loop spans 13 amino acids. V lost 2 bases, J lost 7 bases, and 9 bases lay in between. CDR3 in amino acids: CASSYGEENEQFF. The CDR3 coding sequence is TGTGCCAGCAGTTACGGAGAGGAAAATGAGCAGTTCTTC.

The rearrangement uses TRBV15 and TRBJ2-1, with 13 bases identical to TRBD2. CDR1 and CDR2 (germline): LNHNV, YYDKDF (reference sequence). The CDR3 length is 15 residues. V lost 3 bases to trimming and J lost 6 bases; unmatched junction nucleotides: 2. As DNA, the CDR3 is TGTGCCACCAGCAGTGGACTAGCGGGGGTCAATGAGCAGTTCTTC. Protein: CATSSGLAGVNEQFF.

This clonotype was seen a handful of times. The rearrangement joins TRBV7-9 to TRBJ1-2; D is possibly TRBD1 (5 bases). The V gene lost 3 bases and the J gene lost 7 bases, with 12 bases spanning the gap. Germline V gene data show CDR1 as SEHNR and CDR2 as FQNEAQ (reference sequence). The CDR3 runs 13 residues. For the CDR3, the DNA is TGTGCCAGCAGCTTTTCGACGGGACTTGGCTACACCTTC. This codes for CASSFSTGLGYTF.

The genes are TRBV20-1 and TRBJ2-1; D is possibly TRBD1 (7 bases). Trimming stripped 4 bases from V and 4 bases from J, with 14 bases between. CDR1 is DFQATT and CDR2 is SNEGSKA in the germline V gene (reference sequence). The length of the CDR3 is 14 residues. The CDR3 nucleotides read TGCAGTGCTAACCAGGGGGGTAGGTACAATGAGCAGTTCTTC. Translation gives CSANQGGRYNEQFF.

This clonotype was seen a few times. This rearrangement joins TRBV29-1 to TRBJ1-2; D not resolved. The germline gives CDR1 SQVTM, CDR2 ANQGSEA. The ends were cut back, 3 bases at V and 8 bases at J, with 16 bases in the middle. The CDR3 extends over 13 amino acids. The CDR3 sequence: CSVDILQTGGYTF. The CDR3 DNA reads TGCAGCGTTGATATCCTGCAGACCGGAGGCTACACCTTC.

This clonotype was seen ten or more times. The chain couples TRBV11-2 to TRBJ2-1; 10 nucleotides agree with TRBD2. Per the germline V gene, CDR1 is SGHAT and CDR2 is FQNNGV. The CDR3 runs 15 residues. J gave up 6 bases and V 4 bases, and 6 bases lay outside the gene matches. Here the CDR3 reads CASSSVAGGVNEQFF. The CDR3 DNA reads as TGTGCCAGCAGCTCGGTAGCGGGGGGCGTCAATGAGCAGTTCTTC.

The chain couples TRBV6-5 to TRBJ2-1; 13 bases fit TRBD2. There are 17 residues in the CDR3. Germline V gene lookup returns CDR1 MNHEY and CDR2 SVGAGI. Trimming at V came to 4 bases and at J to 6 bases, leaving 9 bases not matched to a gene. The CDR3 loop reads CASSLPGLAGNSNEQFF. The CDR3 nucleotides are TGTGCCAGCAGTTTGCCGGGACTAGCGGGAAACAGCAATGAGCAGTTCTTC.

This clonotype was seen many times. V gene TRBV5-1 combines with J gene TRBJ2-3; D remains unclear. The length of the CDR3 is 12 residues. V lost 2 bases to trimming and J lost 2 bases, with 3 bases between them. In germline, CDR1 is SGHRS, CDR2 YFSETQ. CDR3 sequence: CASSLTTDTQYF. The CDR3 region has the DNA TGCGCCAGCAGCTTAACCACAGATACGCAGTATTTT.

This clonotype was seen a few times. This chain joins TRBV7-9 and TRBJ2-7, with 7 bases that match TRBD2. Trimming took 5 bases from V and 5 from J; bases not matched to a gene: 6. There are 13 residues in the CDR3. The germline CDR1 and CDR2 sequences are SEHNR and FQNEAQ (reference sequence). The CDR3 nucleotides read TGTGCCAGCAGCCGAGGACTAGGCCACGAGCAGTACTTC. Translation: CASSRGLGHEQYF.